This entry concerns a single T cell receptor (beta chain). Its cognate antigen is unknown. The CDR3 consists of 15 residues. Trimming cost V 5 bases and J 4 bases, with 17 bases left between them. Germline V gives CDR1 MDHEN, CDR2 SYDVKM. Libraries were prepared by immunoSEQ multiplex PCR; TCRdb keeps only in-frame clonotypes and omits some of them. Seen here are around 700,000 clones, around two thirds observed once, and the top ten hold approximately 1.6%. This entry belongs to a study of shared clonotypes between healthy human individuals. Study conclusions and caveats: The rarefaction results pointed to incomplete sorted-subset sequencing despite large depth.

This TCR was recovered from a woman aged 30 to 39 in good health. The sample taken for sequencing was memory CD4+ T cells sorted from blood. The sample's subset: CD45RA-negative fraction. This rearrangement joins TRBV28 to TRBJ1-2, with D perhaps matching TRBD1 (5 bases). The CDR3 loop is CASSLPGRGVYGYTF. DNA for the CDR3: TGTGCCAGCAGTCTCCCCGGTAGGGGCGTCTATGGCTACACCTTC.